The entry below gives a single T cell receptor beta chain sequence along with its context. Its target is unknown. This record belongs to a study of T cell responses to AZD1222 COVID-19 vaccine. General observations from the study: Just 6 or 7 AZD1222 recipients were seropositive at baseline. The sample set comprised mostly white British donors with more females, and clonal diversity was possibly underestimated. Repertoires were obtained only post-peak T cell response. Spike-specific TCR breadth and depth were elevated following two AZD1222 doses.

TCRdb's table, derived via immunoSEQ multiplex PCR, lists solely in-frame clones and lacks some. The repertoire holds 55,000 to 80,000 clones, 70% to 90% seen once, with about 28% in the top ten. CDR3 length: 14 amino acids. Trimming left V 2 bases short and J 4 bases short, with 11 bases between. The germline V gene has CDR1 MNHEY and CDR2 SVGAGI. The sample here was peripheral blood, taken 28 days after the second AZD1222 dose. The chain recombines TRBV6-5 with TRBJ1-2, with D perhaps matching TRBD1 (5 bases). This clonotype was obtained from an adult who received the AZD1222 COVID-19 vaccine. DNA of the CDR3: TGTGCCAGCAGTTACGGGGGGGACCCCTATGGCTACACCTTC. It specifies CASSYGGDPYGYTF.